This is a list of T cell receptor beta chains from one sample in a study of cytomegalovirus exposure and HLA in healthy donors. The table came from immunoSEQ multiplex PCR; TCRdb's copy has only in-frame clones and leaves some out. This sample's table reports 130,000 to 150,000 clones. The material sequenced was PBMCs. The receptors originated from a male donor in good health and CMV-seronegative. Each CDR3 is given with its conserved first and last residue. D genes are given only for firm matches.

cdr3_length j_call v_call d_call cdr3_aa cdr3_nt
13 TRBJ2-1 TRBV5-1 TRBD1 CAGSYGDRGEQFF TGCGCCGGCTCCTATGGGGACAGGGGTGAGCAGTTCTTC
14 TRBJ1-1 TRBV2 NA CASFQREMNTEAFF TGTGCCAGCTTCCAACGTGAGATGAACACTGAAGCTTTCTTT
16 TRBJ2-3 TRBV19 TRBD2 CASSTWTSGFTDTQYF TGTGCCAGTAGTACCTGGACTAGCGGCTTCACAGATACGCAGTATTTT
16 TRBJ2-5 TRBV30 TRBD2 CAWSVVSGALMETQYF TGTGCCTGGAGTGTTGTTAGCGGGGCCCTGATGGAGACCCAGTACTTC
14 TRBJ2-1 TRBV30 TRBD1 CAWNREGAFEEQFF TGTGCCTGGAACCGAGAGGGGGCCTTCGAGGAGCAGTTCTTC
14 TRBJ2-5 TRBV5-1 NA CASSLTGIQETQYF TGCGCCAGCAGCCTTACCGGGATTCAAGAGACCCAGTACTTC
13 TRBJ2-1 TRBV9 NA CASSVAVANEQFF TGTGCCAGCAGCGTAGCTGTTGCGAATGAGCAGTTCTTC
13 TRBJ1-5 TRBV28 NA CASSLAGDQPQHF TGTGCCAGCAGTTTAGCGGGGGATCAGCCCCAGCATTTT
13 TRBJ2-3 TRBV7-2 NA CASSSLPGNTQYF TGTGCCAGCAGCTCACTACCGGGAAATACGCAGTATTTT
16 TRBJ2-6 TRBV6-5 NA CASSYSRFPGANVLTF TGTGCCAGCAGTTACTCCCGTTTCCCTGGGGCCAACGTCCTGACTTTC
15 TRBJ1-2 TRBV7-8 NA CASSLAPRENYGYTF TGTGCCAGCAGCTTAGCCCCACGGGAAAACTATGGCTACACCTTC
17 TRBJ2-7 TRBV4-1 TRBD1 CASSHTMGQDITYEQYF TGCGCCAGCAGCCATACCATGGGACAGGACATTACCTACGAGCAGTACTTC
14 TRBJ1-5 TRBV30 NA CAWNAVGGNQPQHF TGTGCCTGGAATGCCGTCGGGGGCAATCAGCCCCAGCATTTT
18 TRBJ2-3 TRBV6-1 TRBD1 CASSERDLAQGITDTQYF TGTGCCAGCAGTGAAAGGGATCTAGCACAGGGGATAACAGATACGCAGTATTTT
14 TRBJ2-7 TRBV28 NA CASSFVGGSYEQYF TGTGCCAGCAGTTTCGTCGGAGGGTCGTACGAGCAGTACTTC
13 TRBJ2-7 TRBV27 NA CASSQDSFYEQYF TGTGCCAGCAGTCAGGACAGTTTCTACGAGCAGTACTTC
13 TRBJ2-2 TRBV28 NA CASKAGGTGELFF TGTGCCAGCAAAGCCGGCGGAACCGGGGAGCTGTTTTTT